Many counts were recorded for the clone carrying this T cell receptor (beta chain). The antigen is undetermined. These data are taken from a study of neurological immune-mediated disorders. Notes on the study in general: Repertoires from 18 of 34 multiple sclerosis patients grouped phylogenetically into a related-CDR3 cluster, suggesting a possible signature.

The CDR3 is 13 residues long. Between the trimmed V and J ends, which lost 5 bases and 1 base, there was a span of 8 bases. Germline CDR1 LNHNV, CDR2 YYDKDF (reference sequence). With 10-nucleotide random UMIs included, cDNA was synthesized by 5'RACE. One entry per CDR3 protein, called by TCRdb with MiXCR from the 5' RACE reads. The table shows 17,000 or so distinct CDR3 sequences, with about 2.8% occurring only once. V gene TRBV15 combines with J gene TRBJ1-1; weak D call: TRBD1 (5 bases). The sample taken for sequencing was PBMCs. The sequence came from a woman aged 18-29 years with multiple sclerosis. DNA for the CDR3: TGTGCCACCAGCCTTAGGGGGAACACTGAAGCTTTCTTT. Residues: CATSLRGNTEAFF.